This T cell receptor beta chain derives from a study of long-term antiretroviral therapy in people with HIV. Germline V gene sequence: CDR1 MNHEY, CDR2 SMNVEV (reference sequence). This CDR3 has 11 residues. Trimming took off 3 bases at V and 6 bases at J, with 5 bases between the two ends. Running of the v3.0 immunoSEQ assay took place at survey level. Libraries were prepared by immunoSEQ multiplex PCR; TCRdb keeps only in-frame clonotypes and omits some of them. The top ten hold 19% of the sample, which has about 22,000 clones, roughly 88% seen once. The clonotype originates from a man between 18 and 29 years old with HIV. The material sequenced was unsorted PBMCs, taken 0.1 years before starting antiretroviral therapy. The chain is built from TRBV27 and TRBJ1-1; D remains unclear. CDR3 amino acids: CASSFGAEAFF. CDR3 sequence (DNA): TGTGCCAGCAGTTTTGGGGCTGAAGCTTTCTTT.